The 27 T cell receptor beta chains reported below all come from one sample, sequenced in a study of cytomegalovirus exposure and HLA in healthy donors. With 60 Vbeta and 13 Jbeta primers, the PCR was carried out. Clones were read by immunoSEQ multiplex PCR, and TCRdb kept only the in-frame ones, dropping some. The sample records under 250,000 clones, around 80% being singletons. The sample consisted of PBMCs. These receptors originate from a boy between 10 and 17 years old in good health and CMV-seronegative.

The chain joins TRBV5-4 to TRBJ1-1, with D hard to call. The V gene's germline CDR1 is SGHNT and CDR2 YYREEE (reference sequence). V was pared by 0 bases and J by 1 base, with 7 bases between. There are 14 residues in the CDR3. CDR3 DNA: TGTGCCAGCAGCTTGGAGCGGGCGAACACTGAAGCTTTCTTT. This codes for CASSLERANTEAFF. Complete variable domain (other parts from reference TRBV5-4 and TRBJ1-1): ETGVTQSPTHLIKTRGQQVTLRCSSQSGHNTVSWYQQALGQGPQFIFQYYREEENGRGNFPPRFSGLQFPNYSSELNVNALELDDSALYLCASSLERANTEAFFGQGTRLTVV.

The V call is TRBV5-1, the J call TRBJ1-2; D not resolved. The ends were cut back, 2 bases at V and 6 bases at J, with 17 bases in the middle. This CDR3 is built from 15 residues. Germline V gene data show CDR1 as SGHRS and CDR2 as YFSETQ. CDR3 sequence: CASSFESPGSDGYTF. The DNA for the CDR3 is TGCGCCAGCAGCTTTGAGTCGCCTGGGAGCGATGGCTACACCTTC.

The rearrangement uses TRBV29-1 and TRBJ2-5; unclear D gene. TRBJ2-7 explains the end of the DNA better; the J call may be wrong. The CDR3 consists of 11 residues. The germline gives CDR1 SQVTM, CDR2 ANQGSEA. The CDR3 sequence is CSVGLGYEQYF. The DNA for the CDR3 is TGCAGCGTTGGATTGGGCTACGAGCAGTACTTC.

The chain recombines TRBV30 with TRBJ2-7; TRBD1 might be the D (7 bases). The CDR3 runs to 11 residues. The germline CDR1 and CDR2 sequences are GTSNPN and SVGIG (reference sequence). The DNA for the CDR3 is TGTGCGTACAGGGGCGGGGACGAGCAGTACTTC. This codes for CAYRGGDEQYF.

The chain couples TRBV25-1 to TRBJ2-7; D may be TRBD1 (5 bases). Between the trimmed V and J ends, which lost 0 bases and 7 bases, there was a span of 16 bases. CDR1 and CDR2 from the germline V gene are MGHDK and SYGVNS. This CDR3 comprises 15 residues. CDR3 region: CASSEYLQGTGEQYF. CDR3 DNA sequence: TGTGCCAGCAGTGAATATCTCCAGGGAACTGGGGAGCAGTACTTC.

The chain links TRBV19 to TRBJ2-5; 7 bases are shared with TRBD1. Germline loops: CDR1 LNHDA, CDR2 SQIVND (reference sequence). The V and J ends lost 1 base and 1 base, in that order; junction bases with no gene match: 9. This CDR3 comprises 17 residues. The CDR3 protein is CASSIGDRGYGQETQYF. The CDR3 nucleotides read TGTGCCAGTAGTATAGGGGACAGAGGGTATGGCCAAGAGACCCAGTACTTC. The whole variable domain, remainder taken from reference TRBV19 and TRBJ2-5, is DGGITQSPKYLFRKEGQNVTLSCEQNLNHDAMYWYRQDPGQGLRLIYYSQIVNDFQKGDIAEGYSVSREKKESFPLTVTSAQKNPTAFYLCASSIGDRGYGQETQYFGPGTRLLVL.

The V and J genes are TRBV7-2 and TRBJ1-2; D possibly corresponds to TRBD1 (6 bases). V lost 5 bases, J lost 3 bases, and 16 bases lay in between. Germline CDR1 reads SGHTA; CDR2 reads FQGNSA. The CDR3 consists of 15 residues. This chain's CDR3 is CASSPPGQPDYGYTF. In DNA, the CDR3 is TGTGCCAGCAGCCCACCAGGACAGCCCGACTATGGCTACACCTTC.

The chain couples TRBV5-4 to TRBJ2-5; 7 bases line up with TRBD2. The ends lost 1 base at V and 7 bases at J; junction bases unmatched: 10. Germline V gives CDR1 SGHNT, CDR2 YYREEE (reference sequence). This CDR3 is built from 15 residues. The CDR3 here is CASSLREAGRGTQYF. CDR3 bases: TGTGCCAGCAGCTTGAGGGAAGCGGGGAGGGGGACCCAGTACTTC.

The rearrangement joins TRBV4-1 to TRBJ1-5; a weak D match, TRBD1 (6 bases). The CDR3 runs 15 residues. CDR1 is MGHRA and CDR2 is YSYEKL in the germline V gene. The V gene lost 1 base and the J gene lost 3 bases, with 10 bases spanning the gap. The CDR3 reads CASSQASGDNQPQHF. The DNA of the CDR3 is TGCGCCAGCAGCCAAGCATCAGGGGACAATCAGCCCCAGCATTTT.

J is TRBJ1-6 and V is TRBV7-3; 8 positions agree with TRBD1. The length of the CDR3 is 17 residues. Trimming removed 0 bases from V and 4 bases from J; junction bases left unmatched: 5. The V gene's germline CDR1 is SGHTA and CDR2 FQGTGA. The CDR3 sequence is CASSLTGQDYYNSPLHF. CDR3 DNA: TGTGCCAGCAGCTTAACGGGACAGGACTATTATAATTCACCCCTCCACTTT.

In nucleotides, the CDR3 is TGTGCCAGCAGCTTCAGACTAGCGGACTACAATGAGCAGTTCTTC. It translates to CASSFRLADYNEQFF. This chain connects TRBV7-9 to TRBJ2-1, with 9 bases that match TRBD2. This CDR3 comprises 15 residues. Unmatched junction bases numbered 3, after V lost 3 bases and J lost 3 bases. Germline values: CDR1 SEHNR, CDR2 FQNEAQ (reference sequence). The full variable domain, in which reference TRBV7-9 and TRBJ2-1 provide the parts outside the CDR3, is DTGVSQNPRHKITKRGQNVTFRCDPISEHNRLYWYRQTLGQGPEFLTYFQNEAQLEKSRLLSDRFSAERPKGSFSTLEIQRTEQGDSAMYLCASSFRLADYNEQFFGPGTRLTVL.

CDR3 amino acids: CASSGRHMGPSYEQYF. CDR3 in DNA: TGTGCCAGCAGTGGCCGACATATGGGTCCCTCCTACGAGCAGTACTTC. The chain has TRBV6-1 and TRBJ2-7; no definite D call. V lost 4 bases, J lost 0 bases, and 16 bases lay in between. Germline CDR1 reads MNHNS; CDR2 reads SASEGT. The CDR3 spans 16 residues.

This clone showed up just a few times. The V call is TRBV7-3, the J call TRBJ1-2, with 8 bases matching TRBD1. The CDR3 is made up of 18 amino acids. Germline CDR1 is SGHTA and CDR2 is FQGTGA. V shed 1 base and J 4 bases; nucleotides not matched to a gene: 14. CDR3 region: CASSLRPGQAQSIYGYTF. CDR3 nucleotide sequence: TGTGCCAGCAGCTTAAGGCCGGGACAGGCACAGTCAATCTATGGCTACACCTTC.

This chain connects TRBV5-4 to TRBJ1-4; TRBD1 is a possible D gene (6 bases). Germline V gene sequence: CDR1 SGHNT, CDR2 YYREEE (reference sequence). The CDR3 runs 15 residues. Trimming removed 1 base from V and 7 bases from J, with 14 bases in between. The CDR3 bases are TGTGCCAGCAGCTTGAAAACAGGGAAGGGTGAAAAACTGTTTTTT. It encodes CASSLKTGKGEKLFF.

This clone occurred a few times. CDR3 protein: CASSERGSGNTIYF. DNA of the CDR3: TGTGCCAGCAGCGAGAGAGGGAGTGGAAACACCATATATTTT. V and J are TRBV9 and TRBJ1-3, with D hard to call. The ends were cut back, 3 bases at V and 3 bases at J, with 10 bases in the middle. The CDR3 is 14 residues long. Germline V gives CDR1 SGDLS, CDR2 YYNGEE.

The table lists this clone with a few counts. The V gene is TRBV10-3, the J gene TRBJ1-1, with TRBD1 matching 7 bases. Trimming at V came to 4 bases and at J to 3 bases, leaving 5 bases not matched to a gene. Per the germline V gene, CDR1 is ENHRY and CDR2 is SYGVKD. The CDR3 is 14 amino acids. The CDR3 coding sequence is TGTGCCATCAGTGGTGACAGGGACGACACTGAAGCTTTCTTT. Amino acid sequence: CAISGDRDDTEAFF.

The rearrangement uses TRBV10-3 and TRBJ2-1, with D uncertain. The CDR3 sequence is 15 residues long. CDR1 and CDR2 from the germline V gene are ENHRY and SYGVKD. Deletions cut 0 bases from V and 4 bases from J, with 10 bases between. The DNA for the CDR3 is TGTGCCATCAGTGAGTCGAGAGAGGCGTACAATGAGCAGTTCTTC. Its protein is CAISESREAYNEQFF.

V usage is TRBV11-3 and J usage is TRBJ2-5, with 15 bases lining up with TRBD2. This CDR3 is 17 amino acids long. The V gene's germline CDR1 is SGHNT and CDR2 YENEEA. V dropped 5 bases and J dropped 0; count of bases not matched to a gene: 4. CDR3 protein: CASSPGTSGGHQETQYF. CDR3 DNA: TGTGCCAGCAGCCCCGGGACTAGCGGGGGGCACCAAGAGACCCAGTACTTC.

The rearrangement joins TRBV7-8 to TRBJ1-2, with no clear D. Looked up from germline, CDR1 is SGHVS and CDR2 is FQNEAQ. The germline V and J ends were trimmed by 5 bases and 2 bases, with 12 bases remaining between them. There are 14 residues in the CDR3. The CDR3 region has the DNA TGTGCCAGCAGCCTGGCGGGAGGGAACTATGGCTACACCTTC. Translating it yields CASSLAGGNYGYTF.

This chain joins TRBV14 and TRBJ2-2; TRBD1 might be the D (6 bases). Germline CDR1 SGHDN, CDR2 FVKESK. V lost 3 bases and J lost 0, with 32 bases in between. CDR3 length equals 23 residues. CDR3 nucleotides: TGTGCCAGCAGCCACCCCCGGGTGGGCAGGGGCTACAATCCGTTCGCGAACACCGGGGAGCTGTTTTTT. This sequence encodes CASSHPRVGRGYNPFANTGELFF.

This chain connects TRBV5-1 to TRBJ1-1; 12 bases line up with TRBD1. This CDR3 region has 16 residues. From germline, CDR1 is SGHRS and CDR2 YFSETQ. V dropped 4 bases and J dropped 0; count of bases not matched to a gene: 4. The CDR3, as DNA: TGCGCCAGCAGCACCGGGACAGGGGGCCTGAACACTGAAGCTTTCTTT. Translating gives CASSTGTGGLNTEAFF. The full variable domain, completed using reference TRBV5-1 and TRBJ1-1, is KAGVTQTPRYLIKTRGQQVTLSCSPISGHRSVSWYQQTPGQGLQFLFEYFSETQRNKGNFPGRFSGRQFSNSRSEMNVSTLELGDSALYLCASSTGTGGLNTEAFFGQGTRLTVV.

The chain employs TRBV13 and TRBJ2-1; 9 nucleotides align to TRBD2. CDR3 size: 13 residues. The V gene end was trimmed by 6 bases and the J gene end by 6 bases; junction bases not matched to a gene: 3. Germline CDR1 and CDR2: PRHDT and FYEKMQ (reference sequence). Written as DNA, the CDR3 is TGTGCCAGCAGAACTAGCGGGCGCAATGAGCAGTTCTTC. As protein: CASRTSGRNEQFF.

CDR3 coding DNA: TGCAGCGTCGTTAGGACAAACACTGAAGCTTTCTTT. This translates into CSVVRTNTEAFF. The rearrangement joins TRBV29-1 to TRBJ1-1; weak D call: TRBD1 (5 bases). Germline CDR1 SQVTM, CDR2 ANQGSEA. This CDR3 comprises 12 residues. V lost 6 bases, J lost 2 bases, and 10 bases lay in between.

This rearrangement joins TRBV9 to TRBJ2-5, with D maybe TRBD2 (5 bases). V was shortened by 3 bases and J by 5 bases, with 11 bases between the two germline ends. The CDR3 extends over 13 amino acids. The germline CDR1 and CDR2 sequences are SGDLS and YYNGEE. CDR3 bases: TGTGCCAGCAGCGCCGGCCCGGGGGAGACCCAGTACTTC. Translated: CASSAGPGETQYF.

The sample holds one count of this clone. The genes are TRBV28 and TRBJ1-6; tentative D call: TRBD1 (5 bases). V was clipped by 3 bases and J by 3 bases, with 9 bases between them. The germline gives CDR1 MDHEN, CDR2 SYDVKM. The CDR3 covers 15 residues. CDR3 in amino acids: CASSFDDSYNSPLHF. The CDR3, as DNA: TGTGCCAGCAGTTTTGATGACAGCTATAATTCACCCCTCCACTTT.

This clone was recorded a few times. The sample contains more than one DNA sequence encoding this CDR3. The chain carries TRBV6-1 and TRBJ1-3; 10 positions agree with TRBD1. The CDR3 is made up of 13 amino acids. Trimming removed 4 bases from V and 7 bases from J; junction bases left unmatched: 1. Germline-derived CDR1 and CDR2 are MNHNS and SASEGT. The CDR3 loop is CASSGGQGNTIYF. DNA of the CDR3: TGTGCCAGCAGTGGGGGACAGGGGAACACCATATATTTT.

The chain uses TRBV10-3 and TRBJ1-1, with D tentatively TRBD1 (6 bases). The CDR3 length is 15 residues. From germline, CDR1 is ENHRY and CDR2 SYGVKD. V was shortened by 5 bases and J by 0 bases, with 13 bases between the two germline ends. This CDR3 is CAISPLGAMNTEAFF. CDR3 nucleotides: TGTGCCATCAGTCCGTTGGGGGCCATGAACACTGAAGCTTTCTTT.